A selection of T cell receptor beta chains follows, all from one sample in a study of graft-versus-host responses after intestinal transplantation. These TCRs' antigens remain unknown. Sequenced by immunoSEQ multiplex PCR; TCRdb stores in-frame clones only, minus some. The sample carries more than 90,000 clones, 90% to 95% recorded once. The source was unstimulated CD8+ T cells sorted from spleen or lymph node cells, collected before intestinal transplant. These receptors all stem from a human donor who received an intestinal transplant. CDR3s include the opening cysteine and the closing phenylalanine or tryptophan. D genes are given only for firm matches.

DNA: TGTGCCAGCAGTACTCCGGCGGGTTACGGGGAGCTGTTTTTT
CDR3: CASSTPAGYGELFF
D: -
V: TRBV28
J: TRBJ2-2

DNA: TGTGCCAGCAGCTTAGTCTGGCAGATGAACACTGAAGCTTTCTTT
CDR3: CASSLVWQMNTEAFF
D: -
V: TRBV5-5
J: TRBJ1-1

DNA: TGCGCCAGCTCGTCAGCGGGAGGAACTTTCTACGAGCAGTACTTC
CDR3: CASSSAGGTFYEQYF
D: TRBD2
V: TRBV4-1
J: TRBJ2-7

DNA: TGTGCCAGCAGCCAGGGGGCCGGGAGGGAGTATGCCAATGAGCAGTTCTTC
CDR3: CASSQGAGREYANEQFF
D: TRBD2
V: TRBV4-2
J: TRBJ2-1

DNA: TGTGCCAGCAGTTACTCGGGACAGTACTACGAGCAGTACTTC
CDR3: CASSYSGQYYEQYF
D: TRBD1
V: TRBV6-6
J: TRBJ2-7

DNA: TGTGCCAGCAGCCAAGACCGTACCGGAGACTCCTACGAGCAGTACTTC
CDR3: CASSQDRTGDSYEQYF
D: -
V: TRBV14
J: TRBJ2-7

DNA: TGCGCCAGCAGTTTGCAAGCGGGGGGATTATACAATGAGCAGTTCTTC
CDR3: CASSLQAGGLYNEQFF
D: TRBD2
V: TRBV10-2
J: TRBJ2-1

DNA: TGTGCCAGCAGGGGGACTAGCGGGGCGAACACCGGGGAGCTGTTTTTT
CDR3: CASRGTSGANTGELFF
D: TRBD2
V: TRBV25-1
J: TRBJ2-2

DNA: TGTGCCAGCAGTTTATCGGTGACAGGAAGGGTCAAACTGTTTTTT
CDR3: CASSLSVTGRVKLFF
D: -
V: TRBV27
J: TRBJ1-4

DNA: TGTGCCAGCATAAGGTCATGGGGCGACGGGGAGCTGTTTTTT
CDR3: CASIRSWGDGELFF
D: -
V: TRBV2
J: TRBJ2-2

DNA: TGTGCCAGCAGTGTGGGGACAGGGAAGGGCAATGAGCAGTTCTTC
CDR3: CASSVGTGKGNEQFF
D: TRBD1
V: TRBV6-4
J: TRBJ2-1

DNA: TGTGCCAGCAACACAGGGTTGAGCACTGAAGCTTTCTTT
CDR3: CASNTGLSTEAFF
D: -
V: TRBV13
J: TRBJ1-1

DNA: TGTGCCAGCAGTCTCGGACTAGCACGAGAGACCCAGTACTTC
CDR3: CASSLGLARETQYF
D: TRBD2
V: TRBV7-2
J: TRBJ2-5